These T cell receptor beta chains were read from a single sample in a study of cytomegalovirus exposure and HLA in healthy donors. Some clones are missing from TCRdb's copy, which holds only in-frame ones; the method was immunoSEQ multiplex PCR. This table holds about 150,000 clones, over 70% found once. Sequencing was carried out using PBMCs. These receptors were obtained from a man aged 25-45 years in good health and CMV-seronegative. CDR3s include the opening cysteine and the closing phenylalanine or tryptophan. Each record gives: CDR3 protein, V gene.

CASSPGQGAGGTDTQYF TRBV5-1
CASRPSGGAGDTQYF TRBV6-5
CASSQDRTGGLDTGELFF TRBV4-1
CARRLAGAINEQFF TRBV2
CASSHLWGDEQFF TRBV11-3
CASSYDRYRGYTF TRBV6-5
CASGSTGVETQYF TRBV12-5
CASSPGTGTEQYF TRBV18
CAWSPRRDNEQFF TRBV30
CASSSRLGSNEQFF TRBV7-9
CASSAGTSGGYNEQFF TRBV13
CASSESGGARETQYF TRBV6-4
CASSRGIQETQYF TRBV6-1
CASSTFDRGPKNIQYF TRBV28
CATSRERGSTYGYPF TRBV15
CASRGDRTGANVLTF TRBV2
CASSPKRQGAPGANVLTF TRBV7-9
CASSIDRTGAGYTF TRBV19
CASSLVGLYEQYF TRBV11-2
CASTSGVNQPQHF TRBV28
CASSLEGSHYNEQFF TRBV5-8